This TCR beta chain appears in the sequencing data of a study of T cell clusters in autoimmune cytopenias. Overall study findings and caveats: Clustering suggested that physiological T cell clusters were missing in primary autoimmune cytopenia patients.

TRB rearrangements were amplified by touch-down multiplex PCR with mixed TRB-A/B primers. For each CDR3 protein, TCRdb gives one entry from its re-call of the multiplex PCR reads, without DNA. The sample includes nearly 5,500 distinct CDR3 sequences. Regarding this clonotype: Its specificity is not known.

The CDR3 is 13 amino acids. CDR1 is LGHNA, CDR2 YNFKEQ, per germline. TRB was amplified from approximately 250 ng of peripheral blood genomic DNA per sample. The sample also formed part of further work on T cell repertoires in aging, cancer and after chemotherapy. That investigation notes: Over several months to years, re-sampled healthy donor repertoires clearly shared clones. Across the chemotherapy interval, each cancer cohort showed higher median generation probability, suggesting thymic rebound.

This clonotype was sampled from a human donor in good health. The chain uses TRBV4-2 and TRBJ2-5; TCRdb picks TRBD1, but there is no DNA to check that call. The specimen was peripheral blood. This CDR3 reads CASSPVGGETQYF.